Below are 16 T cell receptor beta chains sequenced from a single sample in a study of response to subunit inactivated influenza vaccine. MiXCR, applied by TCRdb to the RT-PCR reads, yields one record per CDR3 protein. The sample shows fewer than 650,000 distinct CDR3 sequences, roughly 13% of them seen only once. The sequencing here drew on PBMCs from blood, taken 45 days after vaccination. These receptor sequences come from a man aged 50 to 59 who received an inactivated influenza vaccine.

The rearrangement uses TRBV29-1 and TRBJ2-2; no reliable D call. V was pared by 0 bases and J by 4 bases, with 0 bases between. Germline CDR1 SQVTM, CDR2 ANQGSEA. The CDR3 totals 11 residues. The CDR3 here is CSVEDTGELFF. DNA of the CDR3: TGCAGCGTTGAAGACACCGGGGAGCTGTTTTTT.

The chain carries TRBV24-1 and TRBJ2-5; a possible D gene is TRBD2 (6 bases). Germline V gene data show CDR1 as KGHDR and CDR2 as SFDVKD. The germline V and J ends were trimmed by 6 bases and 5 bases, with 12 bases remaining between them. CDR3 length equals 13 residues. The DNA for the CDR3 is TGTGCCACCAGTCTGGCGGGGAGGGAGACCCAGTACTTC. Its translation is CATSLAGRETQYF.

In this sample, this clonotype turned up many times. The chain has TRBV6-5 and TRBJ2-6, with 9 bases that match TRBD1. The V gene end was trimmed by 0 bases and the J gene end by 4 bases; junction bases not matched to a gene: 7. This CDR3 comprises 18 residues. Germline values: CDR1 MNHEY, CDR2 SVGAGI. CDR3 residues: CASSYSGTGFSGANVLTF. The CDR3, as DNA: TGTGCCAGCAGTTACTCGGGGACAGGGTTCTCCGGGGCCAACGTCCTGACTTTC.

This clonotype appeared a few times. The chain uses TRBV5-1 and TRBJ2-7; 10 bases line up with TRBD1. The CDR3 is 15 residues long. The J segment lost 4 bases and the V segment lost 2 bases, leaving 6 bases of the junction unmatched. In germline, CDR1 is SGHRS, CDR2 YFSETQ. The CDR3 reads CASSFPGQGKYEQYF. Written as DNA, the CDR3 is TGCGCCAGCAGCTTTCCGGGACAGGGGAAATACGAGCAGTACTTC.

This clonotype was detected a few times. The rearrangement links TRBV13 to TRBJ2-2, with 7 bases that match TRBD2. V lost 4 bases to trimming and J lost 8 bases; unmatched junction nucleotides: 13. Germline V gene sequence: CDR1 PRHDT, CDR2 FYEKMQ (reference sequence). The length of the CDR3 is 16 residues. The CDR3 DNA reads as TGTGCCAGCAGCTCGAAGCGGGAAAATTCTTTAGGGGAGCTGTTTTTT. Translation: CASSSKRENSLGELFF.

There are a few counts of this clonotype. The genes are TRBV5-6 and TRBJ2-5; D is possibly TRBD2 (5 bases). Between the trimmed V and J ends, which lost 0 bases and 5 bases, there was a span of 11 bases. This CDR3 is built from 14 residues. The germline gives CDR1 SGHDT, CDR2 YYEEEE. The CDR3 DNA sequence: TGTGCCAGCAGCTTGGTCCTAGCTGGTGAGACCCAGTACTTC. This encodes CASSLVLAGETQYF.

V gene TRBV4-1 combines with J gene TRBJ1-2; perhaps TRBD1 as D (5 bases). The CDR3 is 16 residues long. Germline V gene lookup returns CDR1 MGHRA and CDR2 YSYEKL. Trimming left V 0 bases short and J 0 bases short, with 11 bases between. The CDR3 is CASSQEGRATNYGYTF. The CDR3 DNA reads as TGCGCCAGCAGCCAAGAGGGACGGGCAACTAACTATGGCTACACCTTC.

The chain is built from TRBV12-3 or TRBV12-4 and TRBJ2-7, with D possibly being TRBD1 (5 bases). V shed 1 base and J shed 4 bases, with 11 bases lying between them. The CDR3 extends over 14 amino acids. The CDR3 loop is CASSLGRERYEQYF. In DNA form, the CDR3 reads TGTGCCAGCAGTTTAGGCAGGGAACGATACGAGCAGTACTTC.

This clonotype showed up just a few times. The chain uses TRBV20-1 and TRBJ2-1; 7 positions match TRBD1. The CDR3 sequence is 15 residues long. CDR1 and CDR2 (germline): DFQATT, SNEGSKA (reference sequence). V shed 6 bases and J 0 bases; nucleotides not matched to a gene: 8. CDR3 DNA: TGCAGTGCACAACGACAGGGCCGCTCCTACAATGAGCAGTTCTTC. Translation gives CSAQRQGRSYNEQFF.

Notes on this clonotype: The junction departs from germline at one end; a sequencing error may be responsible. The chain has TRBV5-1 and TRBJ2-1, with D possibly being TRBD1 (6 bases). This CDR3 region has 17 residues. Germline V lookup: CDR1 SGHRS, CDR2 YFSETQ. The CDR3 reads CASRGGRGLSSYNEQFF. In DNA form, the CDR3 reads TGCGCAAGCAGAGGAGGCAGGGGCTTGAGCTCCTATAATGAGCAGTTCTTC.

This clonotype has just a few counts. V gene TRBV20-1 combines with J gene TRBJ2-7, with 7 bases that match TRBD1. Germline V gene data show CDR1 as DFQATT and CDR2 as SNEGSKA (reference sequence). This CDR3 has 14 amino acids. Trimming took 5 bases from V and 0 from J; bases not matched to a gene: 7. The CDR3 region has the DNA TGCAGTGCTGAGGGGGCCTTAGGCTCCTACGAGCAGTACTTC. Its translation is CSAEGALGSYEQYF.

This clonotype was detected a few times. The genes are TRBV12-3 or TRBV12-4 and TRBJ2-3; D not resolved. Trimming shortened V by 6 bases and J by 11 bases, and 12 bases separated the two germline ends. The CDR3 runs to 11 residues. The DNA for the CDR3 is TGTGCCAGCAGCCCCAAGTTGATGCAGTATTTT. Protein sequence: CASSPKLMQYF.

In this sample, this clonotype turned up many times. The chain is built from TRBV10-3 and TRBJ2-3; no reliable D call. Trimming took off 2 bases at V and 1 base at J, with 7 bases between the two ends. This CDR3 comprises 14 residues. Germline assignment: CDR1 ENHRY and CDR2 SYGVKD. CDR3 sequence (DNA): TGTGCCATCAGTGAGGGGCCCGGCACAGATACGCAGTATTTT. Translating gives CAISEGPGTDTQYF.

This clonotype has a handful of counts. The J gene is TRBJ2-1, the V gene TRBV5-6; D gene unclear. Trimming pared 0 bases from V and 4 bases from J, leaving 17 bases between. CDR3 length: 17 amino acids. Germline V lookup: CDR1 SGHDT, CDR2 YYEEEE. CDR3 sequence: CASSLDFLGSVYNEQFF. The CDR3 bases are TGTGCCAGCAGCTTGGATTTCTTGGGTTCGGTATACAATGAGCAGTTCTTC.

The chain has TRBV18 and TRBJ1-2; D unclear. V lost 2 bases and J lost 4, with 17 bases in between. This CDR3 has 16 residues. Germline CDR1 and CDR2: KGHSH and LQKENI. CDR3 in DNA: TGTGCCAGCTCACCATCCGGTCAGATCCGACCCTATGGCTACACCTTC. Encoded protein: CASSPSGQIRPYGYTF.

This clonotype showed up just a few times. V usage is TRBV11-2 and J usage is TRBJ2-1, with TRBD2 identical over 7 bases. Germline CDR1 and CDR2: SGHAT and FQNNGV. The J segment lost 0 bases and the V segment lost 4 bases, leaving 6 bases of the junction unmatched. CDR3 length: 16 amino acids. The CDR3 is CASSYQRGFSYNEQFF. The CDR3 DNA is TGTGCCAGCAGCTACCAGCGGGGATTCTCCTACAATGAGCAGTTCTTC.